These 28 T cell receptor beta chains were all obtained from the same sample, sequenced in a study of cytomegalovirus exposure and HLA in healthy donors. Researchers ran the PCR with 60 Vbeta and 13 Jbeta primers. Method: immunoSEQ multiplex PCR; TCRdb's copy keeps in-frame clones and lacks some. The data show roughly 100,000 clones, with 60% to 75% seen just once and 1.5% to 2% held by the top ten. Material for sequencing was PBMCs. The receptors shown here come from a woman aged 40 to 50 in good health and CMV-seronegative.

This chain joins TRBV2 and TRBJ2-1; possible D gene TRBD2, 6 bases. Germline assignment: CDR1 SNHLY and CDR2 FYNNEI. Deletions cut 0 bases from V and 6 bases from J, with 9 bases between. CDR3 length: 14 amino acids. CDR3 region: CASSEARGVNEQFF. The CDR3 DNA reads TGTGCCAGCAGTGAAGCCCGCGGGGTCAATGAGCAGTTCTTC.

The V and J genes are TRBV12-5 and TRBJ1-3, with TRBD1 matching over 7 bases. This CDR3 spans 16 amino acids. CDR1 and CDR2 from the germline V gene are LGHNT and FRNRAP. V lost 5 bases, J lost 3 bases, and 10 bases stayed unmatched. CDR3 DNA sequence: TGTGCTAGTGGTCCCCAAGGAGGGGGCAATGGAAACACCATATATTTT. This translates into CASGPQGGGNGNTIYF.

V is TRBV2 and J is TRBJ1-1; a possible D gene is TRBD1 (5 bases). This CDR3 is built from 13 residues. Per germline, CDR1 SNHLY and CDR2 FYNNEI. Trimming pared 6 bases from V and 4 bases from J, leaving 12 bases between. The CDR3 is CASRSGGGTEAFF. In DNA, the CDR3 is TGTGCCAGCAGGTCGGGCGGGGGCACTGAAGCTTTCTTT.

This clone turned up a few times. J is TRBJ2-3 and V is TRBV5-1, with a weak D call TRBD2 (6 bases). This CDR3 comprises 14 residues. CDR1 and CDR2 from the germline V gene are SGHRS and YFSETQ. Trimming stripped 4 bases from V and 7 bases from J, with 16 bases between. CDR3 in amino acids: CASSDEMGRHTQYF. The CDR3 region has the DNA TGCGCCAGCAGCGATGAGATGGGGAGGCATACGCAGTATTTT.

The V gene is TRBV19, the J gene TRBJ2-6, with D unresolved. The germline V and J ends were trimmed by 6 bases and 3 bases, with 12 bases remaining between them. Germline CDR1 and CDR2: LNHDA and SQIVND (reference sequence). CDR3 length: 15 residues. CDR3 DNA sequence: TGTGCCAGTAGGAAACCAGAGGTTGGGGCCAACGTCCTGACTTTC. This gives the protein CASRKPEVGANVLTF.

The chain has TRBV4-3 and TRBJ2-1; D gene uncertain. There are 16 residues in the CDR3. Germline V lookup: CDR1 LGHNA, CDR2 YSLEER. The V end lost 3 bases, the J end lost 2 bases, and 14 bases lay between the germline ends. The CDR3 sequence: CASSHSLGIPYNEQFF. The CDR3, as DNA: TGCGCCAGCAGCCACAGTCTAGGCATTCCCTACAATGAGCAGTTCTTC.

The table lists this clone with a count of one. The CDR3 is CASRRQGWNTEAFF. The CDR3 region has the DNA TGTGCCAGCAGACGACAGGGGTGGAACACTGAAGCTTTCTTT. The rearrangement joins TRBV28 to TRBJ1-1, with 8 bases matching TRBD1. The V segment lost 6 bases and the J segment 1 base; nucleotides outside the gene matches: 4. Per the germline V gene, CDR1 is MDHEN and CDR2 is SYDVKM. This CDR3 spans 14 amino acids.

This clone was detected only a few times. V usage is TRBV5-8 and J usage is TRBJ1-1; possible D gene TRBD1, 5 bases. V lost 0 bases, J lost 0 bases, and 15 bases lay in between. Germline V gives CDR1 SGHTS, CDR2 YDEGEE. The CDR3 runs to 17 residues. The CDR3, as DNA: TGTGCCAGCAGCTTGGCAGGCTGGGGCCGGATGAACACTGAAGCTTTCTTT. It codes for CASSLAGWGRMNTEAFF.

This chain connects TRBV27 to TRBJ2-1; 7 bases align to TRBD2. With V trimmed by 5 bases and J by 7 bases, 2 bases remained unmatched. There are 12 residues in the CDR3. Germline V gives CDR1 MNHEY, CDR2 SMNVEV (reference sequence). The CDR3 is CASSPGRNEQFF. DNA of the CDR3: TGTGCCAGCAGTCCCGGGAGGAATGAGCAGTTCTTC.

This clone was counted between two and nine times. The chain employs TRBV29-1 and TRBJ1-3; weak D call: TRBD1 (6 bases). Trimming took off 6 bases at V and 12 bases at J, with 18 bases between the two ends. The length of the CDR3 is 12 residues. Per the germline V gene, CDR1 is SQVTM and CDR2 is ANQGSEA. The CDR3 loop reads CSVRGQSIDIYF. The CDR3 DNA reads as TGCAGCGTCCGAGGACAGTCGATCGACATATATTTT.

The CDR3 region is CASSLGTSGGADTQYF. DNA of the CDR3: TGTGCCAGCAGCTTAGGGACTAGCGGGGGGGCAGATACGCAGTATTTT. V and J are TRBV13 and TRBJ2-3; 14 bases align to TRBD2. The J segment lost 4 bases and the V segment lost 0 bases, leaving 0 bases of the junction unmatched. This CDR3 has 16 amino acids. Germline assignment: CDR1 PRHDT and CDR2 FYEKMQ (reference sequence).

The chain carries TRBV11-2 and TRBJ2-5; 12 bases are a match to TRBD1. Germline V gene sequence: CDR1 SGHAT, CDR2 FQNNGV. CDR3 size: 16 residues. V lost 5 bases and J lost 2; bases outside the gene matches: 6. The CDR3 sequence: CASSHRDRGQQETQYF. As DNA, the CDR3 is TGTGCCAGCAGCCACCGGGACAGGGGGCAACAAGAGACCCAGTACTTC. The entire variable domain, with the rest obtained from reference TRBV11-2 and TRBJ2-5, is as follows: EAGVAQSPRYKIIEKRQSVAFWCNPISGHATLYWYQQILGQGPKLLIQFQNNGVVDDSQLPKDRFSAERLKGVDSTLKIQPAKLEDSAVYLCASSHRDRGQQETQYFGPGTRLLVL.

The chain employs TRBV4-3 and TRBJ2-2; 8 nucleotides agree with TRBD2. Losses at the gene ends were 3 bases for V and 3 bases for J; bases not matched to a gene: 6. This CDR3 contains 16 residues. Germline CDR1 and CDR2: LGHNA and YSLEER. The CDR3 reads CASSQERGGHTGELFF. The CDR3 DNA is TGCGCCAGCAGCCAGGAACGGGGGGGCCACACCGGGGAGCTGTTTTTT.

This chain connects TRBV10-1 to TRBJ1-2, with 9 bases aligning to TRBD1. The length of the CDR3 is 13 residues. With V trimmed by 6 bases and J by 8 bases, 7 bases remained unmatched. Germline CDR1 reads WNHNN; CDR2 reads SYGVQD (reference sequence). CDR3: CASRGQGQWGYTF. CDR3 sequence (DNA): TGCGCCAGCAGGGGACAGGGTCAGTGGGGCTACACCTTC.

This clone was observed once. One junction end disagrees with the germline gene, perhaps due to a read error. The genes are TRBV7-9 and TRBJ2-7, with TRBD1 matching 7 bases. The germline V gene encodes CDR1 SEHNR and CDR2 FQNEAQ (reference sequence). This CDR3 region has 12 residues. CDR3 protein: CSSSRDSYEQYF. The CDR3 region has the DNA TGTTCCAGCAGCCGGGACAGCTACGAGCAGTACTTC.

The rearrangement joins TRBV7-9 to TRBJ2-1; TRBD2 aligns across 7 bases. V was clipped by 0 bases and J by 10 bases; unmatched bases: 12. Germline V gene lookup returns CDR1 SEHNR and CDR2 FQNEAQ (reference sequence). This CDR3 comprises 16 residues. CDR3 region: CASSLAASGRQAEQFF. The DNA of the CDR3 is TGTGCCAGCAGCTTAGCGGCTAGCGGCCGGCAAGCGGAGCAGTTCTTC.

In its sample, this clone was seen a few times. The chain is built from TRBV20-1 and TRBJ2-1; D gene unclear. The length of the CDR3 is 10 residues. V lost 4 bases and J lost 7, with 5 bases in between. CDR1 is DFQATT and CDR2 is SNEGSKA in the germline V gene (reference sequence). CDR3 region: CSANGNEQFF. CDR3 in DNA: TGCAGTGCTAACGGGAATGAGCAGTTCTTC.

The table lists this clone with a few counts. This chain connects TRBV28 to TRBJ2-7; D is possibly TRBD1 (6 bases). Germline V CDR1 and CDR2: MDHEN, SYDVKM. Trimming took off 5 bases at V and 1 base at J, with 15 bases between the two ends. There are 15 residues in the CDR3. In DNA, the CDR3 is TGTGCCAGCAGTCCAAGAAAGACAGGATCCTACGAGCAGTACTTC. This encodes CASSPRKTGSYEQYF.

V is TRBV28 and J is TRBJ2-7, with D unresolved. Germline assignment: CDR1 MDHEN and CDR2 SYDVKM. V lost 4 bases, J lost 4 bases, and 5 bases lay in between. This CDR3 is built from 11 residues. DNA for the CDR3: TGTGCCAGCAGTTCCCATTACGAGCAGTACTTC. It codes for CASSSHYEQYF.

In its sample, this clone was seen a few times. The J gene is TRBJ2-7, the V gene TRBV6-5, with TRBD1 identical over 7 bases. Germline trimming cut 6 bases from V and 1 base from J; bases unmatched to any gene: 9. Germline CDR1 MNHEY, CDR2 SVGAGI. CDR3 size: 15 residues. This CDR3 is CASSRTHRGSYEQYF. Here the CDR3 DNA reads TGTGCCAGCAGCCGTACCCACAGGGGTTCCTACGAGCAGTACTTC.

V usage is TRBV11-3 and J usage is TRBJ2-2; 9 nucleotides agree with TRBD1. Unmatched junction bases numbered 7, after V lost 4 bases and J lost 7 bases. Germline values: CDR1 SGHNT, CDR2 YENEEA. The CDR3 totals 15 residues. In nucleotides, the CDR3 is TGTGCCAGCAGCTCCAACAGGGGGCGGAACGGGGAGCTGTTTTTT. This sequence encodes CASSSNRGRNGELFF. Full variable domain (rest looked up from reference TRBV11-3 and TRBJ2-2): EAGVVQSPRYKIIEKKQPVAFWCNPISGHNTLYWYLQNLGQGPELLIRYENEEAVDDSQLPKDRFSAERLKGVDSTLKIQPAELGDSAVYLCASSSNRGRNGELFFGEGSRLTVL.

CDR3 loop: CASSLGVRDTEAFF. The CDR3 DNA sequence: TGCGCCAGCAGCTTGGGCGTACGAGACACTGAAGCTTTCTTT. The rearrangement joins TRBV5-1 to TRBJ1-1; the D is unclear. Germline CDR1 and CDR2: SGHRS and YFSETQ. The V end lost 0 bases, the J end lost 3 bases, and 9 bases lay between the germline ends. The CDR3 sequence is 14 residues long.

The rearrangement uses TRBV7-8 and TRBJ2-1, with 8 bases matching TRBD2. The CDR3 consists of 13 residues. The germline CDR1 and CDR2 sequences are SGHVS and FQNEAQ. Trimming took 5 bases from V and 8 from J; bases not matched to a gene: 5. Here the CDR3 DNA reads TGTGCCAGCAGCCGGACTAGCAGCGATGAGCAGTTCTTC. This codes for CASSRTSSDEQFF.

The sample holds one count of this clone. The CDR3 spells CASSLGGLDQPQHF. Written as DNA, the CDR3 is TGTGCCAGCAGCCTCGGAGGGTTGGATCAGCCCCAGCATTTT. This sequence joins TRBV7-9 and TRBJ1-5; D is unclear. The CDR3 covers 14 residues. Germline CDR1 and CDR2: SEHNR and FQNEAQ (reference sequence). Trimming shortened V by 5 bases and J by 5 bases, and 13 bases separated the two germline ends.

This chain uses TRBV6-6 with TRBJ1-2, with 8 bases aligning to TRBD1. The germline V gene has CDR1 MNHNY and CDR2 SVGAGI (reference sequence). V was clipped by 6 bases and J by 6 bases; unmatched bases: 12. The CDR3 runs to 15 residues. The CDR3 nucleotides are TGTGCCAGCAGATCCCTCCGACAGGGGTTCGATGGCTACACCTTC. Translating it yields CASRSLRQGFDGYTF.

The chain employs TRBV5-4 and TRBJ2-5; a weak D match, TRBD1 (6 bases). Germline CDR1 SGHNT, CDR2 YYREEE (reference sequence). Deletions cut 7 bases from V and 0 bases from J, with 10 bases between. This CDR3 comprises 13 residues. The CDR3 loop reads CASGRTDQETQYF. CDR3 bases: TGTGCCAGCGGAAGGACAGACCAAGAGACCCAGTACTTC.

This rearrangement joins TRBV28 to TRBJ2-6; tentatively, D is TRBD2 (7 bases). Germline V gives CDR1 MDHEN, CDR2 SYDVKM. Between the trimmed V and J ends, which lost 3 bases and 0 bases, there was a span of 12 bases. The CDR3 is made up of 17 amino acids. The DNA for the CDR3 is TGTGCCAGCAGTTTCGGGGGGCATCACTCTGGGGCCAACGTCCTGACTTTC. Its translation: CASSFGGHHSGANVLTF.

The gene calls are TRBV6-1 and TRBJ2-5; TRBD2 agrees at 9 bases. The CDR3 is made up of 15 amino acids. Germline V CDR1 and CDR2: MNHNS, SASEGT. Trimming removed 8 bases from V and 2 bases from J; junction bases left unmatched: 9. The CDR3 coding sequence is TGTGCCAGCGGCGGGACTAGCAATAATCAAGAGACCCAGTACTTC. Translating gives CASGGTSNNQETQYF.